A selection of T cell receptor beta chains follows, all from one sample in a study of CD8 T cells in Susac syndrome. TCRdb called the immunoSEQ multiplex PCR reads again in MiXCR, with one record for every CDR3 protein. The table shows 150,000 to 200,000 distinct CDR3 sequences, with roughly 94% occurring only once. Sequencing input: CD4+ T cells from PBMCs. All receptors derive from a human donor with Susac syndrome. CDR3s leave out the opening cysteine and the closing phenylalanine or tryptophan. The size field is filled for only some rows; it gives once, few, many or a size class.

v_gene	abundance	j_gene	CDR3aa
TRBV29-1	-	TRBJ2-1	SAGQGIVNEQF
TRBV30	-	TRBJ1-1	AWSQGGNTEAF
TRBV18	-	TRBJ1-1	ASSPQNTEAF
TRBV4-2	once	TRBJ1-4	ASSQGPYEKLF
TRBV20-1	once	TRBJ2-7	SAGPATFGEQY
TRBV12-5	-	TRBJ2-6	ASVLLVSRSGANVLT
TRBV7-2	once	TRBJ1-5	ASSLVGGSNQPQH
TRBV30	-	TRBJ1-6	AWALGQNIYNSPLH
TRBV5-6	-	TRBJ1-1	ASSLLGQNTEAF
TRBV7-2	-	TRBJ1-6	ASSLVFGQDNNSPLH
TRBV30	-	TRBJ2-6	AWSTGGSGANVLT
TRBV23-1	once	TRBJ1-1	ASRFLGANTEAF
TRBV4-2	-	TRBJ2-3	ASSQELAGGQDTQY
TRBV5-6	-	TRBJ2-1	ASSFGQYNEQF
TRBV7-8	-	TRBJ2-5	ASSLMGGGGAAETQY
TRBV20-1	-	TRBJ2-3	SARDGKTDTQY
TRBV29-1	few	TRBJ1-2	SVGEGYT
TRBV3-1	-	TRBJ1-6	ASSQARMWDSPLH
TRBV29-1	-	TRBJ1-1	SARESMNTEAF
TRBV25-1	-	TRBJ1-3	ASSDPGARGNTIY
TRBV6-5	once	TRBJ2-2	ASSYSPGTANTGELF
TRBV6-5	-	TRBJ2-7	ASRTGGTGSYEQY
TRBV7-2	-	TRBJ2-3	ASSLLSGGGGSTDTQY
TRBV27	-	TRBJ2-7	ASTLGDEAYEQY
TRBV20-1	-	TRBJ1-1	SASILLNTEAF
TRBV25-1	-	TRBJ2-1	ASSDGGGGIEQF
TRBV5-4	-	TRBJ2-7	ASRDRSSYEQY
TRBV20-1	-	TRBJ1-5	SAPLSSGLLGGPQH
TRBV20-1	-	TRBJ2-2	SANRLAASNTGELF
TRBV20-1	-	TRBJ2-5	SAAPLADQETQY
TRBV6-2/TRBV6-3	-	TRBJ1-2	ASSVQGAYGYT
TRBV28	-	TRBJ1-1	ASRGGGRGTEAF
TRBV20-1	-	TRBJ2-3	SAIRLAGVADTQY
TRBV3-1	-	TRBJ1-2	ASSQEAARGYT
TRBV20-1	-	TRBJ2-5	SATSEAETQY
TRBV9	-	TRBJ2-5	ASSVAPGIQETQY
TRBV2	-	TRBJ2-3	ASSPGTSADTQY
TRBV20-1	-	TRBJ1-5	SAVDSLNQPQH
TRBV6-5	-	TRBJ1-2	ASREQGYGYT
TRBV5-4	-	TRBJ2-3	ASSLELAGNTDTQY
TRBV29-1	-	TRBJ2-1	SVVGENNEQF
TRBV25-1	-	TRBJ1-2	ASSADTSDYGYT